Below are 23 T cell receptor beta chains sequenced from a single sample in a study of blood T cell repertoires in COVID-19. Repertoires were generated with immunoSEQ multiplex PCR, while TCRdb's copy carries only in-frame clones and drops some. The sample consists of more than 95,000 clones, around 82% of them appearing once. The sample consisted of peripheral blood. These receptors were collected from a human donor in a cohort sampled during active or convalescent COVID-19.

The chain joins TRBV25-1 to TRBJ1-1; 9 nucleotides match TRBD1. CDR3 size: 14 residues. CDR1 is MGHDK, CDR2 SYGVNS, per germline. The V segment lost 4 bases and the J segment 1 base; nucleotides outside the gene matches: 1. The DNA for the CDR3 is TGTGCCAGCAGTGTGGACAGGGGGAACACTGAAGCTTTCTTT. Its protein is CASSVDRGNTEAFF.

In this sample, this clone turned up once. The genes are TRBV6-1 and TRBJ1-2; 10 bases are shared with TRBD1. The CDR3 is 16 amino acids. In germline, CDR1 is MNHNS, CDR2 SASEGT. The J segment lost 4 bases and the V segment lost 3 bases, leaving 8 bases of the junction unmatched. The DNA of the CDR3 is TGTGCCAGCAGTGAGGACAGGGGGAGGGGGCTCTATGGCTACACCTTC. The encoded protein is CASSEDRGRGLYGYTF.

V and J are TRBV4-3 and TRBJ1-1, with D possibly being TRBD1 (6 bases). The CDR3 has 16 amino acids. V was clipped by 1 base and J by 1 base, with 13 bases between them. Per the germline V gene, CDR1 is LGHNA and CDR2 is YSLEER. In DNA, the CDR3 is TGCGCCAGCAGCCAAGCCCGGGGGGGGGCGAACACTGAAGCTTTCTTT. It codes for CASSQARGGANTEAFF.

The V and J genes are TRBV12-5 and TRBJ1-1, with TRBD1 as a possible D gene (5 bases). V gave up 1 base and J gave up 5 bases, with 14 bases separating them. The CDR3 has 15 amino acids. Germline lookup yields CDR1 LGHNT and CDR2 FRNRAP. CDR3 nucleotide sequence: TGTGCTAGTGGTTTGGACGGGCAGGGAGGGACTGAAGCTTTCTTT. Protein product: CASGLDGQGGTEAFF.

The rearrangement joins TRBV5-1 to TRBJ1-2; 7 bases match TRBD1. Looked up from germline, CDR1 is SGHRS and CDR2 is YFSETQ. J was trimmed by 6 bases and V by 4 bases; bases with no gene match: 9. The CDR3 extends over 14 amino acids. CDR3: CASSGTGDRDGYTF. The CDR3, as DNA: TGCGCCAGCAGCGGAACAGGGGATCGAGATGGCTACACCTTC.

The chain employs TRBV13 and TRBJ2-1, with 7 bases lining up with TRBD1. Germline V lookup: CDR1 PRHDT, CDR2 FYEKMQ (reference sequence). V lost 5 bases to trimming and J lost 9 bases; unmatched junction nucleotides: 13. This CDR3 is built from 15 residues. The CDR3 spells CASSLLTGDVGEQFF. DNA for the CDR3: TGTGCCAGCAGCCTCCTCACAGGGGATGTAGGTGAGCAGTTCTTC.

The CDR3 region is CASSFTSGSYNEQFF. The DNA for the CDR3 is TGTGCCAGCAGCTTTACGAGCGGTTCCTACAATGAGCAGTTCTTC. The genes are TRBV5-5 and TRBJ2-1; D is perhaps TRBD2 (5 bases). The CDR3 contains 15 residues. CDR1 is SGHKS, CDR2 YYEKEE, per germline (reference sequence). Trimming took 2 bases from V and 1 from J, leaving 10 bases between them.

This clone has just a few counts. V is TRBV9 and J is TRBJ2-2, with 8 bases lining up with TRBD2. The ends lost 4 bases at V and 6 bases at J; junction bases unmatched: 11. This CDR3 is 16 amino acids long. Germline V gene data show CDR1 as SGDLS and CDR2 as YYNGEE. The CDR3, as DNA: TGTGCCAGCAGCTCTACCTCCGGGACTAGTGCCGGGGAGCTGTTTTTT. It translates to CASSSTSGTSAGELFF.

The J gene is TRBJ2-2, the V gene TRBV4-2, with TRBD1 matching 10 bases. The CDR3 runs 15 residues. Trimming took 4 bases from V and 4 from J; bases not matched to a gene: 3. CDR1 is LGHNA and CDR2 is YNFKEQ in the germline V gene. This CDR3 is CASSRGQGSTGELFF. The CDR3 coding sequence is TGTGCCAGCAGCCGGGGACAGGGGTCCACCGGGGAGCTGTTTTTT.

The chain carries TRBV7-9 and TRBJ2-3, with a tentative D call TRBD2 (6 bases). The CDR3 length is 18 residues. The V gene lost 6 bases and the J gene lost 2 bases, with 24 bases spanning the gap. Germline assignment: CDR1 SEHNR and CDR2 FQNEAQ (reference sequence). CDR3 residues: CASSSGTSNVGNTDTQYF. The CDR3 region has the DNA TGTGCCAGCAGTTCCGGGACTTCCAACGTGGGGAACACAGATACGCAGTATTTT.

The V gene is TRBV7-9, the J gene TRBJ2-2; tentative D call: TRBD2 (7 bases). Germline V gives CDR1 SEHNR, CDR2 FQNEAQ (reference sequence). The CDR3 loop spans 16 amino acids. Trimming stripped 5 bases from V and 4 bases from J, with 17 bases between. In DNA form, the CDR3 reads TGTGCCAGCAGCCCCCTCTCGGGGGGCATCACCGGGGAGCTGTTTTTT. This sequence encodes CASSPLSGGITGELFF.

This clone has just one count. V and J are TRBV19 and TRBJ1-4; D gene ambiguous. Trimming stripped 1 base from V and 0 bases from J, with 3 bases between. From germline, CDR1 is LNHDA and CDR2 SQIVND (reference sequence). CDR3 size: 14 residues. As DNA, the CDR3 is TGTGCCAGTAGTATAGCCACAACTAATGAAAAACTGTTTTTT. Translated, it gives CASSIATTNEKLFF.

V is TRBV10-3 and J is TRBJ1-2, with TRBD1 as a possible D gene (5 bases). Trimming cost V 8 bases and J 4 bases, with 14 bases left between them. Germline loops: CDR1 ENHRY, CDR2 SYGVKD. The CDR3 is 13 amino acids. This CDR3 reads CAIGRTRAYGYTF. CDR3 coding DNA: TGTGCCATCGGAAGGACACGGGCCTATGGCTACACCTTC.

The chain couples TRBV5-1 to TRBJ2-2; 9 nucleotides align to TRBD1. In germline, CDR1 is SGHRS, CDR2 YFSETQ. This CDR3 is 15 amino acids long. V trimming: 3 bases; J trimming: 5 bases; junction bases outside the gene matches: 5. The CDR3 DNA sequence: TGCGCCAGCAGCTGGTCCGGGACAGGGACCGGGGAGCTGTTTTTT. Translation gives CASSWSGTGTGELFF.

This clone was recorded many times. As DNA, the CDR3 is TGTGCCAGCAGTCCCGGACAGGGAGGAAACTACGAGCAGTACTTC. Its translation is CASSPGQGGNYEQYF. This chain links TRBV7-6 with TRBJ2-7; 8 bases agree with TRBD1. Germline V gene data show CDR1 as SGHVS and CDR2 as FNYEAQ. V shed 6 bases and J 3 bases; nucleotides not matched to a gene: 10. CDR3 length equals 15 residues.

V usage is TRBV18 and J usage is TRBJ2-3, with 10 bases matching TRBD1. Trimming removed 4 bases from V and 4 bases from J; junction bases left unmatched: 8. From germline, CDR1 is KGHSH and CDR2 LQKENI. The CDR3 contains 16 residues. The CDR3 reads CASSQTGTGEADTQYF. As DNA, the CDR3 is TGTGCCAGCTCACAAACCGGGACAGGGGAGGCAGATACGCAGTATTTT.

This chain connects TRBV4-1 to TRBJ2-1, with 8 bases matching TRBD1. V lost 0 bases and J lost 6; bases outside the gene matches: 13. The CDR3 runs to 18 residues. Germline CDR1 MGHRA, CDR2 YSYEKL. The CDR3 loop is CASSQDKVDRGWGNEQFF. CDR3 sequence (DNA): TGCGCCAGCAGCCAAGATAAAGTAGACAGGGGTTGGGGCAATGAGCAGTTCTTC.

The CDR3 sequence is CAISESGGAGYYGYTF. As DNA, the CDR3 is TGTGCCATCAGTGAGTCGGGGGGGGCTGGATACTATGGCTACACCTTC. This chain joins TRBV10-3 and TRBJ1-2, with D perhaps TRBD1 (6 bases). V was trimmed by 0 bases and J by 3 bases, leaving 14 bases between them. The CDR3 contains 16 residues. Germline CDR1 and CDR2: ENHRY and SYGVKD.

This clone was detected once. The chain combines TRBV10-3 with TRBJ2-2, with TRBD1 matching 10 bases. V trimming: 10 bases; J trimming: 0 bases; junction bases outside the gene matches: 5. The germline gives CDR1 ENHRY, CDR2 SYGVKD. There are 15 residues in the CDR3. CDR3 bases: TGTGCCAACTCGGGACAGGGGACGAACACCGGGGAGCTGTTTTTT. Translated: CANSGQGTNTGELFF.

This rearrangement joins TRBV7-2 to TRBJ2-7; the match to TRBD2 covers 8 bases. Trimming removed 5 bases from V and 3 bases from J; junction bases left unmatched: 6. Per the germline V gene, CDR1 is SGHTA and CDR2 is FQGNSA. The CDR3 consists of 14 residues. CDR3 sequence (DNA): TGTGCCAGCAGCCCGGGGGGGTCCCTCTACGAGCAGTACTTC. Translated: CASSPGGSLYEQYF.

The chain combines TRBV5-1 with TRBJ2-1, with 7 nucleotides matching TRBD2. Trimming at V came to 4 bases and at J to 4 bases, leaving 17 bases not matched to a gene. CDR1 is SGHRS, CDR2 YFSETQ, per germline. CDR3 length equals 18 residues. In DNA form, the CDR3 reads TGCGCCAGCAGCCGCCACGGCACTCGCGGGGGAGCTTACAATGAGCAGTTCTTC. Translated: CASSRHGTRGGAYNEQFF.

The rearrangement links TRBV9 to TRBJ2-3; D ambiguous. The CDR3 loop spans 15 amino acids. V was cut by 6 bases and J by 0 bases, with 14 bases left in between. CDR1 and CDR2 (germline): SGDLS, YYNGEE. The CDR3 here is CASTRFGGSTDTQYF. DNA of the CDR3: TGTGCCAGCACCCGTTTTGGCGGCAGCACAGATACGCAGTATTTT. Full variable domain (missing parts from reference TRBV9 and TRBJ2-3): DSGVTQTPKHLITATGQRVTLRCSPRSGDLSVYWYQQSLDQGLQFLIQYYNGEERAKGNILERFSAQQFPDLHSELNLSSLELGDSALYFCASTRFGGSTDTQYFGPGTRLTVL.

The chain employs TRBV5-5 and TRBJ1-2; D is possibly TRBD1 (5 bases). Per germline, CDR1 SGHKS and CDR2 YYEKEE (reference sequence). This CDR3 is built from 12 residues. Deletions cut 2 bases from V and 4 bases from J, with 6 bases between. CDR3 region: CASSFQGYGYTF. CDR3 DNA: TGTGCCAGCAGCTTTCAGGGCTATGGCTACACCTTC.